The clone carrying this TCR beta chain appeared once. This record comes from a study of blood T cell repertoires in COVID-19. Overall study context: The cDNA or gDNA used as material had been derived from T cells, B-cell-depleted T cells, or PBMCs.

The CDR3 length is 15 residues. The trim removed 6 bases at V and 4 bases at J, leaving 10 bases unmatched. Germline V gene data show CDR1 as MNHEY and CDR2 as SVGEGT. Repertoires were generated with immunoSEQ multiplex PCR, while TCRdb's copy carries only in-frame clones and drops some. Of about 140,000 clones in the sample, about 80% were seen once. The sequence came from a man between 45 and 60 years old with acute or convalescent COVID-19. J is TRBJ2-5 and V is TRBV6-2 or TRBV6-3; 8 nucleotides line up with TRBD2. The sequencing sample was made of peripheral blood. CDR3 loop: CASSPTGGVIETQYF. CDR3 bases: TGTGCCAGCAGCCCTACCGGGGGGGTAATAGAGACCCAGTACTTC.